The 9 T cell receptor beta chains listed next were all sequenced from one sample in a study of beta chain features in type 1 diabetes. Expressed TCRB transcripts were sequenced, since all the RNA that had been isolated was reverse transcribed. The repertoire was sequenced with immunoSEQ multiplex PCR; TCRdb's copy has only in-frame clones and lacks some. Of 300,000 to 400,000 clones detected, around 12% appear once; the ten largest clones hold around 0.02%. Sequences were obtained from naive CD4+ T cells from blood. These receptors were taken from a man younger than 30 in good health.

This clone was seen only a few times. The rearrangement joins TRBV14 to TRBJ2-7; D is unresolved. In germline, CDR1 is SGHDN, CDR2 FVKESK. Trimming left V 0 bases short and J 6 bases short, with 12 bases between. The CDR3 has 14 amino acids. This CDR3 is CASSQELLAGEQYF. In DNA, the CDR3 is TGTGCCAGCAGCCAAGAGCTGTTGGCAGGCGAGCAGTACTTC. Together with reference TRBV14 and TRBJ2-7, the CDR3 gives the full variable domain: EAGVTQFPSHSVIEKGQTVTLRCDPISGHDNLYWYRRVMGKEIKFLLHFVKESKQDESGMPNNRFLAERTGGTYSTLKVQPAELEDSGVYFCASSQELLAGEQYFGPGTRLTVT.

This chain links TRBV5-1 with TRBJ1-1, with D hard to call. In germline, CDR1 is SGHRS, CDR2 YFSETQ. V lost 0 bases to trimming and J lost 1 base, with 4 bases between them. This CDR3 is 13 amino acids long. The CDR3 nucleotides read TGCGCCAGCAGCTTGGGGGCGAACACTGAAGCTTTCTTT. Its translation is CASSLGANTEAFF.

CDR3 residues: CASSQRQGEAFF. CDR3 nucleotide sequence: TGTGCCAGCAGTCAGCGACAGGGAGAAGCTTTCTTT. The chain carries TRBV27 and TRBJ1-1, with TRBD1 identical over 7 bases. CDR1 and CDR2 (germline): MNHEY, SMNVEV (reference sequence). The CDR3 loop spans 12 amino acids. The V gene end was trimmed by 5 bases and the J gene end by 8 bases; junction bases not matched to a gene: 5.

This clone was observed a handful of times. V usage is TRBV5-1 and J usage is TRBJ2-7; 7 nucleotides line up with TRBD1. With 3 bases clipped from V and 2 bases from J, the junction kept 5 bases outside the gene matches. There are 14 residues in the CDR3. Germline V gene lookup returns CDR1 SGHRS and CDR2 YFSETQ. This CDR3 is CASSWTGATYEQYF. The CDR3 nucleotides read TGCGCCAGCAGCTGGACAGGCGCTACCTACGAGCAGTACTTC. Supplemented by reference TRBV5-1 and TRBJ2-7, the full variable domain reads KAGVTQTPRYLIKTRGQQVTLSCSPISGHRSVSWYQQTPGQGLQFLFEYFSETQRNKGNFPGRFSGRQFSNSRSEMNVSTLELGDSALYLCASSWTGATYEQYFGPGTRLTVT.

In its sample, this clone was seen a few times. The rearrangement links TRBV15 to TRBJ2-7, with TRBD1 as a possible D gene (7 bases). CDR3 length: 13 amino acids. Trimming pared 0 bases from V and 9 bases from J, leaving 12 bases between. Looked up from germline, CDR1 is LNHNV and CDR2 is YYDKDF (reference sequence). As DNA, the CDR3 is TGTGCCACCAGCAGAGATCAGGGGGAGGCGCAGTACTTC. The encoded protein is CATSRDQGEAQYF.

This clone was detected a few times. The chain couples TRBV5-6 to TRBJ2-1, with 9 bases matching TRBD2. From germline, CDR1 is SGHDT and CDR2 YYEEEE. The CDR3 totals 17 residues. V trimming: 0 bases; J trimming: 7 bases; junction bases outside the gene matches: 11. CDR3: CASSLVLLGGRENEQFF. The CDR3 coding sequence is TGTGCCAGCAGCTTGGTTTTGTTAGGCGGGAGGGAAAATGAGCAGTTCTTC.

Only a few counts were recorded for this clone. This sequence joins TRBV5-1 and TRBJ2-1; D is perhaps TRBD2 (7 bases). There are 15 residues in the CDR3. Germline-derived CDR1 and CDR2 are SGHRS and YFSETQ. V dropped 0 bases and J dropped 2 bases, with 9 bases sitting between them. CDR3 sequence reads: CASSLEGGPYNEQFF. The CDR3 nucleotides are TGCGCCAGCAGCTTGGAGGGGGGGCCCTACAATGAGCAGTTCTTC.

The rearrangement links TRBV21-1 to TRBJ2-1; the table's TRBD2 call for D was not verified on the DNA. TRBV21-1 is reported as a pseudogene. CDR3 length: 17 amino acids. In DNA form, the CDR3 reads TGTGCCAGCAGTTACCCGGGACTAGCGGGCCTCTACAATGAGCAGTTCTTC. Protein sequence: CASSYPGLAGLYNEQFF.

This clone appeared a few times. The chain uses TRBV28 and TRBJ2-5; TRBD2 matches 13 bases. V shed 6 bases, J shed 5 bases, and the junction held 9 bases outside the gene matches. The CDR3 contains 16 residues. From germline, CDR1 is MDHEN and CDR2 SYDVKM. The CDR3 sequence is CASRKGLAGRKETQYF. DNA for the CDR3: TGTGCCAGCAGAAAGGGACTAGCGGGAAGGAAGGAGACCCAGTACTTC.